This is a list of T cell receptor beta chains from one sample in a study of beta chain features in type 1 diabetes. Sequencing used immunoSEQ multiplex PCR; TCRdb keeps in-frame clones, though not all of them. The sample lists more than 300,000 clones; less than 15% were seen once. Sequencing was done on a sample of naive CD4+ T cells from blood. Source of these receptors: a woman under 30 in good health. Each CDR3 is given with its conserved first and last residue. Each record gives: J gene, clone size, V gene, D gene, CDR3 DNA, CDR3 protein. D genes are given only for firm matches. The size of a clone is reported for some rows only, either as once, few or many, or as a class for expanded clones.

j_gene: TRBJ2-3; abundance: few; v_gene: TRBV2; d_gene: NA; CDR3nt: TGTGCCAGCATTCCGCGGGCCGGGGAAGATACGCAGTATTTT; CDR3aa: CASIPRAGEDTQYF
j_gene: TRBJ2-1; abundance: few; v_gene: TRBV30; d_gene: NA; CDR3nt: TGTGCCTGGAGACTTATAGGGACTGCCCTCAATGAGCAGTTCTTC; CDR3aa: CAWRLIGTALNEQFF
j_gene: TRBJ2-3; abundance: once; v_gene: TRBV5-1; d_gene: TRBD2; CDR3nt: TGCGCCAGCAGCGCCACTAGCGGGAGCCGGCGGGATACGCAGTATTTT; CDR3aa: CASSATSGSRRDTQYF
j_gene: TRBJ2-4; abundance: few; v_gene: TRBV25-1; d_gene: NA; CDR3nt: TGTGCCAGCAGTGAATACGGAGTGGGAAACATTCAGTACTTC; CDR3aa: CASSEYGVGNIQYF
j_gene: TRBJ2-5; abundance: NA; v_gene: TRBV5-6; d_gene: TRBD1; CDR3nt: TGTGCCAGCAGCTTGTTCGCGACAGGGGGCCTGGGGACCCAGTACTTC; CDR3aa: CASSLFATGGLGTQYF
j_gene: TRBJ1-5; abundance: few; v_gene: TRBV27; d_gene: NA; CDR3nt: TGTGCCAGCAATTGGCGGAATAGCAATCAGCCCCAGCATTTT; CDR3aa: CASNWRNSNQPQHF
j_gene: TRBJ2-3; abundance: few; v_gene: TRBV15; d_gene: TRBD2; CDR3nt: TGTGCCACCAGCAGCTTAGCGGGAGCGAACACAGATACGCAGTATTTT; CDR3aa: CATSSLAGANTDTQYF
j_gene: TRBJ1-1; abundance: NA; v_gene: TRBV13; d_gene: NA; CDR3nt: TGTGCCAGCAGCACGATACAGGGCGGTGACACTGAAGCTTTCTTT; CDR3aa: CASSTIQGGDTEAFF
j_gene: TRBJ2-2; abundance: NA; v_gene: TRBV7-9; d_gene: NA; CDR3nt: TGTGCCAGCAGCTTAGTGACCGGACAAGGAACCGGGGAGCTGTTTTTT; CDR3aa: CASSLVTGQGTGELFF
j_gene: TRBJ2-2; abundance: NA; v_gene: TRBV6-5; d_gene: TRBD2; CDR3nt: TGTGCCAGCAGTTTGGGACTAGTAAAGGCCGGGGAGCTGTTTTTT; CDR3aa: CASSLGLVKAGELFF
j_gene: TRBJ2-3; abundance: NA; v_gene: TRBV7-9; d_gene: NA; CDR3nt: TGTGCCAGCAGCTATCCGTACCGGGACTCAGTTTTTCTTACGCAGTATTTT; CDR3aa: CASSYPYRDSVFLTQYF
j_gene: TRBJ1-3; abundance: few; v_gene: TRBV30; d_gene: NA; CDR3nt: TGTGCCTGGAATCAAGCCGTACGCTCTGGAAACACCATATATTTT; CDR3aa: CAWNQAVRSGNTIYF
j_gene: TRBJ2-5; abundance: few; v_gene: TRBV5-4; d_gene: NA; CDR3nt: TGTGCCAGCAGCTTGGCTAGCGCCAAAGAGACCCAGTACTTC; CDR3aa: CASSLASAKETQYF
j_gene: TRBJ2-3; abundance: few; v_gene: TRBV2; d_gene: TRBD2; CDR3nt: TGTGCCAGCAGTGAAGGGGGACTAGCATCAGATACGCAGTATTTT; CDR3aa: CASSEGGLASDTQYF
j_gene: TRBJ2-3; abundance: NA; v_gene: TRBV27; d_gene: TRBD2; CDR3nt: TGTGCCAGCAGTCAGATAGCGGGGAGCACAGATACGCAGTATTTT; CDR3aa: CASSQIAGSTDTQYF
j_gene: TRBJ1-1; abundance: few; v_gene: TRBV18; d_gene: NA; CDR3nt: TGTGCCAGCTCACCACCGGGGCGACGAATGAACACTGAAGCTTTCTTT; CDR3aa: CASSPPGRRMNTEAFF
j_gene: TRBJ1-2; abundance: NA; v_gene: TRBV20-1; d_gene: NA; CDR3nt: TGCAGTGCGCGCCAACACTACACTTTCTTC; CDR3aa: CSARQHYTFF